The T cell receptor (beta chain) described here comes from a study of blood T cell repertoires in COVID-19. Study-level background: The samples span acute and convalescent COVID-19 from the United States, Italy and Spain.

Individuals drawn from 20 to 25 US areas were about 18 to 100 years old. V was shortened by 4 bases and J by 1 base, with 9 bases between the two germline ends. The CDR3 extends over 15 amino acids. CDR1 and CDR2 from the germline V gene are SGHDT and YYEEEE. Profiled with immunoSEQ multiplex PCR; TCRdb holds only in-frame clones, not every one. The sample has about 220,000 clones, about four fifths seen once. This receptor was obtained from a woman in her forties with acute COVID-19. The chain is built from TRBV5-6 and TRBJ2-6; weak D call: TRBD2 (6 bases). The source material was PBMCs or T cells enriched from blood (not recorded which). The CDR3 DNA reads as TGTGCCAGCAGCCCGGAGGGGTCTGGGGCCAACGTCCTGACTTTC. This sequence encodes CASSPEGSGANVLTF. The entire variable domain, with the rest obtained from reference TRBV5-6 and TRBJ2-6, is as follows: DAGVTQSPTHLIKTRGQQVTLRCSPKSGHDTVSWYQQALGQGPQFIFQYYEEEERQRGNFPDRFSGHQFPNYSSELNVNALLLGDSALYLCASSPEGSGANVLTFGAGSRLTVL.